This passage covers 27 T cell receptor beta chains from one sample sequenced in a study of CXCR3-negative and CXCR3-positive naive CD8 T cells. The TRB cDNA libraries were prepared by 5' RACE with UMI labels. TCRdb reprocessed the 5' RACE reads; each CDR3 protein has one entry and no DNA is given. The sample shows about 40,000 distinct CDR3 sequences, and 9.5% to 12% sits with its ten largest clones. The sequencing sample was made of memory CD8+ T cells from blood. The source is a human donor in good health. Some clones in this sample may be carry-over from other donors' samples.

This chain's CDR3 is CASSLDRSNDDNEQFF. V usage is TRBV7-6 and J usage is TRBJ2-1. This CDR3 region has 16 residues. The germline gives CDR1 SGHVS, CDR2 FNYEAQ.

The J gene is TRBJ2-1, the V gene TRBV25-1; TCRdb lists TRBD2, though no DNA is available to test this call. CDR1 and CDR2 from the germline V gene are MGHDK and SYGVNS. The CDR3 contains 15 residues. This CDR3 is CASSEMEGTNNEQFF.

The chain couples TRBV5-1 to TRBJ2-3; the D gene TCRdb calls, TRBD2, cannot be checked with no DNA. Germline CDR1 is SGHRS and CDR2 is YFSETQ. CDR3 length: 16 amino acids. The CDR3 reads CASSLEASGGQDTQYF.

The CDR3 protein is CVSLVTADTQYF. The chain has TRBV7-9 and TRBJ2-3. The V gene's germline CDR1 is SEHNR and CDR2 FQNEAQ (reference sequence). This CDR3 contains 12 residues.

V usage is TRBV4-3 and J usage is TRBJ2-7; TCRdb lists TRBD1, though no DNA is available to test this call. CDR1 and CDR2 (germline): LGHNA, YSLEER. The length of the CDR3 is 15 residues. The CDR3 here is CACSQDRTPDYEQYF.

This chain uses TRBV28 with TRBJ2-5; absent DNA, TCRdb's TRBD1 call cannot be checked. Germline V gene data show CDR1 as MDHEN and CDR2 as SYDVKM. CDR3 length equals 13 residues. The CDR3 spells CASGGRYLETQYF. The complete variable domain, with remaining parts taken from reference TRBV28 and TRBJ2-5, reads DVKVTQSSRYLVKRTGEKVFLECVQDMDHENMFWYRQDPGLGLRLIYFSYDVKMKEKGDIPEGYSVSREKKERFSLILESASTNQTSMYLCASGGRYLETQYFGPGTRLLVL.

The chain recombines TRBV7-9 with TRBJ1-5; checking the TCRdb D call of TRBD1 is not possible without DNA. Germline-derived CDR1 and CDR2 are SEHNR and FQNEAQ (reference sequence). The CDR3 is made up of 18 amino acids. The CDR3 is CASSQDSVGQGLRQPQHF.

The gene calls are TRBV5-8 and TRBJ1-1; no DNA is available, so the TRBD1 call from TCRdb remains unchecked. The germline V gene encodes CDR1 SGHTS and CDR2 YDEGEE. This CDR3 has 14 amino acids. CDR3 residues: CAIRTGQGITEAFF.

This clonotype is called large based on its frequency. The chain combines TRBV27 with TRBJ1-4; the D call from TCRdb, TRBD1, cannot be confirmed without DNA. There are 14 residues in the CDR3. Germline V gene sequence: CDR1 MNHEY, CDR2 SMNVEV (reference sequence). CDR3 loop: CASSLGLAQGKLFF.

The genes are TRBV7-3 and TRBJ2-7; TCRdb picks TRBD1, but there is no DNA to check that call. Germline assignment: CDR1 SGHTA and CDR2 FQGTGA. CDR3 size: 14 residues. This CDR3 reads CASSLGTGHYEQYF.

The chain is built from TRBV29-1 and TRBJ2-7; there is no DNA to check the TCRdb D call of TRBD1. Germline values: CDR1 SQVTM, CDR2 ANQGSEA. CDR3 size: 12 residues. CDR3 amino acids: CSARDRGYEQYF.

The V gene is TRBV6-4, the J gene TRBJ2-2. CDR1 is MRHNA, CDR2 SNTAGT, per germline. This CDR3 spans 13 amino acids. CDR3 region: CASSEANTGELFF.

The chain employs TRBV5-1 and TRBJ1-6; TCRdb picks TRBD1, but there is no DNA to check that call. The CDR3 has 17 amino acids. In germline, CDR1 is SGHRS, CDR2 YFSETQ. The CDR3 region is CASSWYRDRSRDSPLHF.

The V and J genes are TRBV20-1 and TRBJ2-7; the TCRdb call, TRBD1, lacks DNA for checking. The CDR3 extends over 19 amino acids. Germline loops: CDR1 DFQATT, CDR2 SNEGSKA (reference sequence). CDR3 residues: CSASTWDSATPASSYEQYF.

The chain couples TRBV7-8 to TRBJ1-1; TCRdb reports TRBD1, a call that lacks DNA to check it against. The CDR3 contains 16 residues. From germline, CDR1 is SGHVS and CDR2 FQNEAQ. The chain's CDR3 is CASSLEPGPPRTEAFF.

The chain employs TRBV5-5 and TRBJ2-1; the D gene TCRdb calls, TRBD2, cannot be checked with no DNA. This CDR3 comprises 14 residues. CDR1 and CDR2 from the germline V gene are SGHKS and YYEKEE (reference sequence). CDR3 sequence reads: CASSSSLSVDEQFF.

This rearrangement joins TRBV20-1 to TRBJ2-3. CDR1 DFQATT and CDR2 SNEGSKA come from the germline V gene (reference sequence). CDR3 length: 13 residues. This CDR3 reads CSAQELFTDTQYF.

The chain combines TRBV6-9 with TRBJ2-7; TCRdb gives TRBD2 as the D gene, but with no DNA this cannot be confirmed. The length of the CDR3 is 14 residues. Germline assignment: CDR1 MNHGY and CDR2 SVAAGI. CDR3 amino acids: CASTLQRVWYEQYF.

CDR3 loop: CASKLGEGASYEQYF. The rearrangement joins TRBV6-6 to TRBJ2-7; without DNA, the TCRdb call of TRBD2 cannot be checked. There are 15 residues in the CDR3. Germline CDR1 reads MNHNY; CDR2 reads SVGAGI (reference sequence).

V gene TRBV20-1 combines with J gene TRBJ1-3. Germline values: CDR1 DFQATT, CDR2 SNEGSKA (reference sequence). This CDR3 comprises 12 residues. The CDR3 spells CSARVHGNTIYF.

This chain uses TRBV2 with TRBJ2-7; TCRdb's D gene call, TRBD2, goes unchecked for lack of DNA. The germline CDR1 and CDR2 sequences are SNHLY and FYNNEI. The CDR3 is made up of 15 amino acids. The CDR3 is CASSVGVLGSEEQYF.

This rearrangement joins TRBV29-1 to TRBJ2-4; TCRdb indicates TRBD2, and absent DNA this call remains unverified. CDR1 is SQVTM and CDR2 is ANQGSEA in the germline V gene. The CDR3 totals 13 residues. The CDR3 is CSVALARGNIQYF.

The chain joins TRBV29-1 to TRBJ1-1; TCRdb reports TRBD1, a call that lacks DNA to check it against. This CDR3 spans 14 amino acids. Germline lookup yields CDR1 SQVTM and CDR2 ANQGSEA. The CDR3: CSVESGTGSAEAFF.

The chain has TRBV4-3 and TRBJ1-2. The V gene's germline CDR1 is LGHNA and CDR2 YSLEER. The CDR3 runs 16 residues. The CDR3 loop reads CASSQDGGLANYGYTF.

CDR3 residues: CASSATGPSTGELFF. The chain has TRBV7-9 and TRBJ2-2; absent DNA, TCRdb's TRBD1 call cannot be checked. The CDR3 totals 15 residues. Germline V lookup: CDR1 SEHNR, CDR2 FQNEAQ (reference sequence).

This chain joins TRBV7-9 and TRBJ1-2; the D call from TCRdb, TRBD1, cannot be confirmed without DNA. The CDR3 is 18 amino acids. Looked up from germline, CDR1 is SEHNR and CDR2 is FQNEAQ (reference sequence). The CDR3 sequence is CASSGQQGDYARDYGYTF.

The gene calls are TRBV20-1 and TRBJ2-7; TCRdb's assignment of TRBD1 cannot be checked, as there is no DNA. This CDR3 region has 13 residues. Germline lookup yields CDR1 DFQATT and CDR2 SNEGSKA (reference sequence). The CDR3: CSATGTEAYEQYF.